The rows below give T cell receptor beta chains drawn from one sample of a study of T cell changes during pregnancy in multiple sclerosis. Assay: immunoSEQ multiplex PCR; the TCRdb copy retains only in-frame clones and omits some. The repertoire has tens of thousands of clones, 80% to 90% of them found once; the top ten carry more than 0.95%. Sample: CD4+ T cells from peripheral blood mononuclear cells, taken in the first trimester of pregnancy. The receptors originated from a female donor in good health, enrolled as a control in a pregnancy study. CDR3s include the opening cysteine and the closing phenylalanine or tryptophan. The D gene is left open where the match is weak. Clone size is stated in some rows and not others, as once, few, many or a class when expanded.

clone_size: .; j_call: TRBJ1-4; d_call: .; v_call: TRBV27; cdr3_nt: TGTGCCAGCAGTTTTTCGGACAGTGAAAAACTGTTTTTT; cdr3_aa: CASSFSDSEKLFF
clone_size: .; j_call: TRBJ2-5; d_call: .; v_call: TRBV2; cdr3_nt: TGTGCCAGCAGTGACCCCCGGGGAGAGACCCAGTACTTC; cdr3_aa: CASSDPRGETQYF
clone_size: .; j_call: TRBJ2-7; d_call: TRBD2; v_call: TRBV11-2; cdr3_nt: TGTGCCAGCAGCCCCTCAAGCGGGAGAGGTTACGAGCAGTACTTC; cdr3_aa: CASSPSSGRGYEQYF
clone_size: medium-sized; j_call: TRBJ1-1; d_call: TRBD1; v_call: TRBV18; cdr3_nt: TGTGCCAGCTCACCATTAGCAGGGGGGATGAACACTGAAGCTTTCTTT; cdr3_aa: CASSPLAGGMNTEAFF
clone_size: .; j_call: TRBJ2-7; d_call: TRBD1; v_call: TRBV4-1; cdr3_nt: TGCGCCAGCAGCCAAGAACCACAGGGGGCTAACGAGCAGTACTTC; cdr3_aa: CASSQEPQGANEQYF
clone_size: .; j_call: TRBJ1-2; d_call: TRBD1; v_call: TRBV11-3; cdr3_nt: TGTGCCAGCAGCTCTGGACAGGGGCCTGGCTACACCTTC; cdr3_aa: CASSSGQGPGYTF
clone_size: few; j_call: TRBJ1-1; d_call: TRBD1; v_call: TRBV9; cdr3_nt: TGTGCCAGCAGCGTAGTGGGACAGGGGGACACTGAAGCTTTCTTT; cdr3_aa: CASSVVGQGDTEAFF
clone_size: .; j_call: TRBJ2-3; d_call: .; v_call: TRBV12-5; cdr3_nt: TGTGCTAGTGCCCTCCTCGGGGGTACTGATACGCAGTATTTT; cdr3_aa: CASALLGGTDTQYF
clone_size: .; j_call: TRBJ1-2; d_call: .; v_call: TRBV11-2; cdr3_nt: TGTGCCAGCAGCTTAGGGGGGGGGACTTATGGCTACACCTTC; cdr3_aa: CASSLGGGTYGYTF
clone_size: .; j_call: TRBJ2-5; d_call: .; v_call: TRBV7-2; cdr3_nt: TGTGCCAGCAGCTCCTTTACAGGGTCAGAGACCCAGTACTTC; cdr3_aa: CASSSFTGSETQYF
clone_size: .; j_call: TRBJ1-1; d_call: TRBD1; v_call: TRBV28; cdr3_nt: TGTGCCAGCAGTCAAACCGGGACAGGGGACACTGAAGCTTTCTTT; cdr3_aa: CASSQTGTGDTEAFF
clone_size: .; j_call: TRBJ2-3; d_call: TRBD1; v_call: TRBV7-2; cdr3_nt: TGTGCCAGCGGGGGACAGGGGGAAGCAGATACGCAGTATTTT; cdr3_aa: CASGGQGEADTQYF
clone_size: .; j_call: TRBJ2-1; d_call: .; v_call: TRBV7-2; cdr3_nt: TGTGCCAGCAGCTCCAGACAGGCGTGGTACAATGAGCAGTTCTTC; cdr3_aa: CASSSRQAWYNEQFF
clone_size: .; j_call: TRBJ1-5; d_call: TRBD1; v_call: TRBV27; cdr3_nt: TGTGCCAGCAGTGTAAACAGGGGTAATCAGCCCCAGCATTTT; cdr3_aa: CASSVNRGNQPQHF
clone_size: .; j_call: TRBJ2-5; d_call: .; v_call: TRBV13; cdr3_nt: TGTGCCAGCAGCACAACAGCCAGAGAGACCCAGTACTTC; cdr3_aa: CASSTTARETQYF
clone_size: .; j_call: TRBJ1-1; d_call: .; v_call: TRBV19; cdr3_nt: TGTGCCAGTAGTATTCAGGGGATCACTGAAGCTTTCTTT; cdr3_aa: CASSIQGITEAFF
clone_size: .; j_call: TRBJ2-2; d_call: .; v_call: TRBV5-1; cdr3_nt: TGCGCCAGCAGTCTTTCCCCTCAGCGCGGAACCGGGGAGCTGTTTTTT; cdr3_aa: CASSLSPQRGTGELFF
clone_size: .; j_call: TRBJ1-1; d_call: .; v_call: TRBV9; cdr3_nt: TGTGCCAGCAGCGTAAACTGGGGGGGGACTGAAGCTTTCTTT; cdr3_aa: CASSVNWGGTEAFF
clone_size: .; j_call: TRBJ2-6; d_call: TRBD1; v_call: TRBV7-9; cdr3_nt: TGTGCCAGCAGCCGGACAGGCGACTCTGGGGCCAACGTCCTGACTTTC; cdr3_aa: CASSRTGDSGANVLTF
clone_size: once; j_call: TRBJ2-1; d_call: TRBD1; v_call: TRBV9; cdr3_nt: TGTGCCAGCAGCGCCAGGGGGGACAGGGACTACAATGAGCAGTTCTTC; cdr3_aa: CASSARGDRDYNEQFF
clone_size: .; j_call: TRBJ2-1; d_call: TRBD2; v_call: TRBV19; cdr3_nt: TGTGCCAGTAGTATGTCGCTAGCGGGGGGGCCTGATGAGCAGTTCTTC; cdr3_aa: CASSMSLAGGPDEQFF
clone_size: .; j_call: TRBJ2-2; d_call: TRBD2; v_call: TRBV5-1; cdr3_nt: TGCGCCAGCAGCTTCGATAGCGGGGGGCGGAACACCGGGGAGCTGTTTTTT; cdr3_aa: CASSFDSGGRNTGELFF
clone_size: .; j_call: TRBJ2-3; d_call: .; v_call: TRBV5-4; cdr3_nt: TGTGCCAGCACCGTAGCAAGGTCCTTCGGCACAGATACGCAGTATTTT; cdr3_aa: CASTVARSFGTDTQYF
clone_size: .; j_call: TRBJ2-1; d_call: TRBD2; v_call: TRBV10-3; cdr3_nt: TGTGCCATCAGTGAGTCAACGGGGGGGCAGATCCATGAGCAGTTCTTC; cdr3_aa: CAISESTGGQIHEQFF
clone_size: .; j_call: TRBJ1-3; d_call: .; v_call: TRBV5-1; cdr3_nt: TGCGCCAGCAGCTTGGAGGTCGGGGGGCCTGGAAACACCATATATTTT; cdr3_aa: CASSLEVGGPGNTIYF
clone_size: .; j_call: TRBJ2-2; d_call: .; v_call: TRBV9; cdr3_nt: TGTGCCAGCAGCGTATCCGGCACCGGGGAGCTGTTTTTT; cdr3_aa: CASSVSGTGELFF
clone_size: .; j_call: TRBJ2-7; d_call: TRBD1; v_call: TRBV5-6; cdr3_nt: TGTGCCAGCGGATTGCAAAATACAGGGGTACCCTACGAGCAGTACTTC; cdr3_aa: CASGLQNTGVPYEQYF
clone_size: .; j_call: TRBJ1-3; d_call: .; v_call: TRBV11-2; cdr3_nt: TGTGCCAGCAGCGTGGACAGTGGAAACACCATATATTTT; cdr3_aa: CASSVDSGNTIYF
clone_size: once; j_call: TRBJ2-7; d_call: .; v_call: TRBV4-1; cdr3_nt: TGCGCCAGCAGCCAAGAGCCACTAGCCTTCACCTACGAGCAGTACTTC; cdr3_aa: CASSQEPLAFTYEQYF
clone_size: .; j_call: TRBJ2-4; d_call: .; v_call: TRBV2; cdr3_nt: TGTGCCAGCAGTGAACGTCCAGCCAAAAACATTCAGTACTTC; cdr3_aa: CASSERPAKNIQYF
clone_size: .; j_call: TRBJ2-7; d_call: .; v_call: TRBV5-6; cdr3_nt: TGTGCCAGCAGCCGGGATTTCTACGAGCAGTACTTC; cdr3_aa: CASSRDFYEQYF
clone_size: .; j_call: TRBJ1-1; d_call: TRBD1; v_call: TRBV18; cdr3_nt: TGTGCCAGCTCAATCTTACAGGGGGTAGATACTGAAGCTTTCTTT; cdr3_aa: CASSILQGVDTEAFF
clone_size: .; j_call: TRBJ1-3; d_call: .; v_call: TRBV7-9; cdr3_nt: TGTGCCAGCAGCTTAGCCCTCGCTGGAAACACCATATATTTT; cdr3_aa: CASSLALAGNTIYF
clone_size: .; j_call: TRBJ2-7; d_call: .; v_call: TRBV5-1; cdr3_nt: TGCGCCAGCAGCTTGGGTAACGAGCAGTACTTC; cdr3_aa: CASSLGNEQYF
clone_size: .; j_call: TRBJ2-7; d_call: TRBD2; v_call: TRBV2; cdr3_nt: TGTGCCAGCAGTACCAGCGGGAGATATCAAATGGGGTTTGAGCAGTACTTC; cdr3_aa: CASSTSGRYQMGFEQYF
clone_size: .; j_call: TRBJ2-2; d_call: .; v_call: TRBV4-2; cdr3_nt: TGTGCCAGCAGCCAAGAGACACGCACCGGGGAGCTGTTTTTT; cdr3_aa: CASSQETRTGELFF
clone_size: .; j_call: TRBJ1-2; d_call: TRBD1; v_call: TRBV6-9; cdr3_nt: TGTGCCAGCAGTTATCTACAGACAGGGCTCTATGGCTACACCTTC; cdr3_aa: CASSYLQTGLYGYTF